Here is one T cell receptor beta chain with its context. In TCRdb, the 5' RACE reads were re-called with MiXCR into one record per CDR3 protein. Of about 36,000 distinct CDR3 sequences listed, 9.5% to 12% are singletons. This record belongs to a study of CD8 T cells in ankylosing spondylitis. This clonotype was obtained from a male donor with ankylosing spondylitis. Sequences were obtained from synovial fluid, either unsorted or a sorted T cell fraction (not recorded which).

Here the CDR3 DNA reads TGTGCCAGCAGTGTTGACAGGGGCGGGTACCTAAACCAGCCCCAGCATTTT. Its translation: CASSVDRGGYLNQPQHF. The V call is TRBV2, the J call TRBJ1-5; 8 bases are a match to TRBD1. Germline trimming cut 4 bases from V and 7 bases from J; bases unmatched to any gene: 15. CDR1 and CDR2 from the germline V gene are SNHLY and FYNNEI. The CDR3 runs 17 residues.